This T cell receptor beta chain stems from a study of cytomegalovirus exposure and HLA in healthy donors. General observations from the study: The sole available immune exposure information was CMV serostatus. In a later analysis, a missense DCLRE1C variant was linked to TCR beta V- and J-gene trimming. Most of the TCR beta V segments (in an earlier analysis) were productive either about 87% or about 30% of the time. Most subjects' HLA-A and HLA-B alleles were reportedly predicted from TCR beta sequences.

On this clone itself: Its antigen remains unknown.

PCR employed 60 Vbeta and 13 Jbeta primers. The data were produced by immunoSEQ multiplex PCR, yet TCRdb's version contains in-frame clones alone and is incomplete. The repertoire holds 90,000 to 120,000 clones, about 75% seen once, with around 4.8% in the top ten. CDR3 length: 14 amino acids. From germline, CDR1 is SQVTM and CDR2 ANQGSEA. V was pared by 6 bases and J by 1 base, with 6 bases of the junction left unmatched. The chain employs TRBV29-1 and TRBJ2-3; 8 bases map to TRBD2. The sequenced sample was PBMCs. The origin of this receptor is a woman younger than 35 in good health and CMV-seropositive. DNA for the CDR3: TGCAGCGTGGGGGGACTAGTCGGCACAGATACGCAGTATTTT. Protein: CSVGGLVGTDTQYF.